The 8 T cell receptor beta chains below come from one sample, sequenced in a study of blood T cell repertoires in COVID-19. Clones were read by immunoSEQ multiplex PCR, and TCRdb kept only the in-frame ones, dropping some. The sample consists of 95,000 to 150,000 clones, about four fifths of them appearing once. Sequencing input: peripheral blood. These receptors came from a woman in her seventies with acute or convalescent COVID-19.

This chain joins TRBV6-1 and TRBJ2-5, with no clear D. This CDR3 contains 13 residues. The germline V gene has CDR1 MNHNS and CDR2 SASEGT. V was trimmed by 2 bases and J by 3 bases, leaving 7 bases between them. The CDR3 loop reads CASSESFEETQYF. The CDR3 DNA is TGTGCCAGCAGTGAAAGCTTCGAAGAGACCCAGTACTTC.

The chain links TRBV6-2 or TRBV6-3 to TRBJ2-7, with 10 bases that match TRBD2. J lost 0 bases, V lost 5 bases, and 10 bases had no gene match. Germline lookup yields CDR1 MNHEY and CDR2 SVGEGT. This CDR3 is built from 17 residues. As DNA, the CDR3 is TGTGCCAGCAGTCGTATAGCGGGGGGCCGAAGCTCCTACGAGCAGTACTTC. Encoded protein: CASSRIAGGRSSYEQYF.

V usage is TRBV7-2 and J usage is TRBJ2-5; the match to TRBD2 covers 10 bases. The CDR3 has 16 amino acids. In germline, CDR1 is SGHTA, CDR2 FQGNSA. The ends lost 4 bases at V and 5 bases at J; junction bases unmatched: 10. The CDR3 DNA reads TGTGCCAGCAGCTCCCGCCAGCGGGGGGGCCTTGAGACCCAGTACTTC. This codes for CASSSRQRGGLETQYF. Using reference TRBV7-2 and TRBJ2-5 for the parts outside the CDR3, the full variable domain is GAGVSQSPSNKVTEKGKDVELRCDPISGHTALYWYRQSLGQGLEFLIYFQGNSAPDKSGLPSDRFSAERTGGSVSTLTIQRTQQEDSAVYLCASSSRQRGGLETQYFGPGTRLLVL.

The gene calls are TRBV3-1 (or the pseudogene TRBV3-2) and TRBJ2-1; D call uncertain. The CDR3 totals 16 residues. The germline V gene has CDR1 LGHDT and CDR2 YNNKEL (reference sequence). With 3 bases removed from V and 0 bases from J, the gap between germline ends came to 12 bases. CDR3 DNA: TGTGCCAGCAGCCACCAGAGACTCAGCTCCTACAATGAGCAGTTCTTC. This translates into CASSHQRLSSYNEQFF.

The V gene is TRBV29-1, the J gene TRBJ2-1; 10 bases line up with TRBD1. Germline-derived CDR1 and CDR2 are SQVTM and ANQGSEA. The V gene end was trimmed by 4 bases and the J gene end by 7 bases; junction bases not matched to a gene: 19. CDR3 length: 18 amino acids. The CDR3 nucleotides are TGCAGCGTTGTTGGGATGTGGGACCCCGGGACAGGGGTAAATGAGCAGTTCTTC. This sequence encodes CSVVGMWDPGTGVNEQFF.

The chain carries TRBV24-1 and TRBJ1-1, with a weak D call TRBD1 (6 bases). The germline gives CDR1 KGHDR, CDR2 SFDVKD. V lost 5 bases, J lost 5 bases, and 11 bases lay in between. The CDR3 runs to 13 residues. CDR3 loop: CATSVQGGTEAFF. CDR3 coding DNA: TGTGCCACCAGTGTACAGGGTGGGACTGAAGCTTTCTTT.

This clone was seen a handful of times. The rearrangement links TRBV5-1 to TRBJ2-6; 7 bases agree with TRBD2. The CDR3 is 16 amino acids. The V and J ends lost 4 bases and 2 bases, in that order; junction bases with no gene match: 6. The V gene's germline CDR1 is SGHRS and CDR2 YFSETQ. The CDR3 coding sequence is TGCGCCAGCAGCCCTGGGGGGGGGACTGGGGCCAACGTCCTGACTTTC. Protein sequence: CASSPGGGTGANVLTF.

V usage is TRBV11-2 and J usage is TRBJ1-1; D gene ambiguous. The germline CDR1 and CDR2 sequences are SGHAT and FQNNGV. This CDR3 comprises 16 residues. V lost 3 bases and J lost 0, with 14 bases in between. The CDR3 is CASSFEGWAMNTEAFF. The DNA of the CDR3 is TGTGCCAGCAGCTTCGAAGGATGGGCGATGAACACTGAAGCTTTCTTT.